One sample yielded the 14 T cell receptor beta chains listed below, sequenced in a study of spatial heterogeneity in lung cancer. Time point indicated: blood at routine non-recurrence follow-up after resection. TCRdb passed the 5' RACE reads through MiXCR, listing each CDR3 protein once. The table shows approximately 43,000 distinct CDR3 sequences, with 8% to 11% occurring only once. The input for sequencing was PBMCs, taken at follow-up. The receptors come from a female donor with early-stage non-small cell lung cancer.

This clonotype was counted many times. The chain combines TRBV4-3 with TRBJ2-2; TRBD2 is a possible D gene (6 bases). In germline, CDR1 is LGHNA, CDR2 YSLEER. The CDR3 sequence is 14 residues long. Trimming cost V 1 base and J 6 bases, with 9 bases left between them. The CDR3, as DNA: TGCGCCAGCAGCCAAGGGAGGGCATCCGGGGAGCTGTTTTTT. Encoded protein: CASSQGRASGELFF.

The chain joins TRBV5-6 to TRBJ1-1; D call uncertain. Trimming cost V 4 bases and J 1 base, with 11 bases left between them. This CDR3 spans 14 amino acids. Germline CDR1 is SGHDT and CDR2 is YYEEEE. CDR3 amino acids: CASSPPNANTEAFF. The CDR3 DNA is TGTGCCAGCAGCCCACCGAACGCGAACACTGAAGCTTTCTTT. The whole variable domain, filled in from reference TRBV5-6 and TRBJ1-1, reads DAGVTQSPTHLIKTRGQQVTLRCSPKSGHDTVSWYQQALGQGPQFIFQYYEEEERQRGNFPDRFSGHQFPNYSSELNVNALLLGDSALYLCASSPPNANTEAFFGQGTRLTVV.

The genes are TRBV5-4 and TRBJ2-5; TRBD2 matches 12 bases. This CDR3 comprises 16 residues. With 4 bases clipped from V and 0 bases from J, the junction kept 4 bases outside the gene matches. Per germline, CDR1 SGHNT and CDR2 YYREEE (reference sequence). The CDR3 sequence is CASSVRLAGDQETQYF. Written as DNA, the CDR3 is TGTGCCAGCAGCGTTAGACTAGCGGGGGACCAAGAGACCCAGTACTTC.

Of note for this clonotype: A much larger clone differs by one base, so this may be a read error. CDR3 bases: TGTGCCAGCAGCATACTGGAACGGTACAATGAGCAGTTCTTC. As protein: CASSILERYNEQFF. The chain recombines TRBV9 with TRBJ2-1; D is uncertain. Trimming cost V 4 bases and J 4 bases, with 12 bases left between them. Germline lookup yields CDR1 SGDLS and CDR2 YYNGEE. CDR3 length: 14 residues.

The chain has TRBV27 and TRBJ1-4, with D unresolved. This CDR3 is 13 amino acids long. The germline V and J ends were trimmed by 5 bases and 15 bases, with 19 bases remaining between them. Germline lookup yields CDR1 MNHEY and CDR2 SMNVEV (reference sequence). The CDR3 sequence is CASSPPNVPLMFF. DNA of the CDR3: TGTGCCAGCAGTCCGCCCAACGTCCCGTTGATGTTTTTT.

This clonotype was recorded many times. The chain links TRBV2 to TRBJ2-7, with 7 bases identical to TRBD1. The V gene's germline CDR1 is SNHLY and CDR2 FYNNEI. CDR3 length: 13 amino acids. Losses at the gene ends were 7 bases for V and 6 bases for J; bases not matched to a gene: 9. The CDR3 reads CASTGTDLGEQYF. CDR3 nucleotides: TGTGCCAGCACCGGGACAGACCTCGGCGAGCAGTACTTC.

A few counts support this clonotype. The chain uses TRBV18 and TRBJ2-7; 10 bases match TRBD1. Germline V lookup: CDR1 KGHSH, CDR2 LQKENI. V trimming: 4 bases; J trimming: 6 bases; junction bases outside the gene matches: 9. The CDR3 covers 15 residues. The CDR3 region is CASSLPGQGMSEQYF. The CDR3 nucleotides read TGTGCCAGCTCACTTCCGGGACAGGGGATGAGCGAGCAGTACTTC.

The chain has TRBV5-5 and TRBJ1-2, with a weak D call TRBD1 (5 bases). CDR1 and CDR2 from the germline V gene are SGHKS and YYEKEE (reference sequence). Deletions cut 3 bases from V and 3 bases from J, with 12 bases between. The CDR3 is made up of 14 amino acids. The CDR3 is CASSSSAGDYGYTF. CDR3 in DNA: TGTGCCAGCAGCTCATCGGCGGGGGACTATGGCTACACCTTC.

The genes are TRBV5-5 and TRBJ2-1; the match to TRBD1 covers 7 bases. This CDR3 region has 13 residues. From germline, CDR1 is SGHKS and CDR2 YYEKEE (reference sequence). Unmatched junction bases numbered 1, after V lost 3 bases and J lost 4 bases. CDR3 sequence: CASSWDSYNEQFF. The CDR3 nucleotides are TGTGCCAGCAGCTGGGACAGTTACAATGAGCAGTTCTTC.

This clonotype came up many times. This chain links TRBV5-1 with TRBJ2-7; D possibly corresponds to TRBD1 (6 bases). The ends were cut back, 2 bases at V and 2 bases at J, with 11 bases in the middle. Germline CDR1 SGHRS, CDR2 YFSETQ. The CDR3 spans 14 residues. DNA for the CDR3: TGCGCCAGCAGCTTCCACAGGGCGCCCTACGAGCAGTACTTC. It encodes CASSFHRAPYEQYF. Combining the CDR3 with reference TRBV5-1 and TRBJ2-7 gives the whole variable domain KAGVTQTPRYLIKTRGQQVTLSCSPISGHRSVSWYQQTPGQGLQFLFEYFSETQRNKGNFPGRFSGRQFSNSRSEMNVSTLELGDSALYLCASSFHRAPYEQYFGPGTRLTVT.

As DNA, the CDR3 is TGCAGCGTTGGTGTCGGGATACGCTATGGCTACACCTTC. As protein: CSVGVGIRYGYTF. The chain links TRBV29-1 to TRBJ1-2, with D hard to call. This CDR3 contains 13 residues. In germline, CDR1 is SQVTM, CDR2 ANQGSEA. The ends were cut back, 4 bases at V and 4 bases at J, with 13 bases in the middle.

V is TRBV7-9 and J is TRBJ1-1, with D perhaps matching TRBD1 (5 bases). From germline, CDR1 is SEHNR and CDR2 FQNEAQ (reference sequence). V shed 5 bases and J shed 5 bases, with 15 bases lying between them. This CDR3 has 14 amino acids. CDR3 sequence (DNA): TGTGCCAGCAGCCCACCCGGGGGAAGGACTGAAGCTTTCTTT. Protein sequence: CASSPPGGRTEAFF. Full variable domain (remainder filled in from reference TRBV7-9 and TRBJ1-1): DTGVSQNPRHKITKRGQNVTFRCDPISEHNRLYWYRQTLGQGPEFLTYFQNEAQLEKSRLLSDRFSAERPKGSFSTLEIQRTEQGDSAMYLCASSPPGGRTEAFFGQGTRLTVV.

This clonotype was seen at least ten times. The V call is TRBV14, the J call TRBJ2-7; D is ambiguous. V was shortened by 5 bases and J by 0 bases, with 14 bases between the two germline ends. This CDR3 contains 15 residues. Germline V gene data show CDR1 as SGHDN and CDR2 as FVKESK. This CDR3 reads CASSSGVWPSYEQYF. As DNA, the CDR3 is TGTGCCAGCAGCTCAGGAGTGTGGCCCTCCTACGAGCAGTACTTC. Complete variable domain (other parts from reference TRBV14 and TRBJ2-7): EAGVTQFPSHSVIEKGQTVTLRCDPISGHDNLYWYRRVMGKEIKFLLHFVKESKQDESGMPNNRFLAERTGGTYSTLKVQPAELEDSGVYFCASSSGVWPSYEQYFGPGTRLTVT.

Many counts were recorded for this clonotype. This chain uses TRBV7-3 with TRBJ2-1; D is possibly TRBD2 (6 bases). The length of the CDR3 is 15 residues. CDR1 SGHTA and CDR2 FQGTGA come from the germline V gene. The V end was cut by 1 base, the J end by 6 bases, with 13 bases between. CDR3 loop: CASSLMPGTVNEQFF. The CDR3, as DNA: TGTGCCAGCAGCTTAATGCCCGGGACTGTCAATGAGCAGTTCTTC. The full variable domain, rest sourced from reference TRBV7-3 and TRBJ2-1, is GAGVSQTPSNKVTEKGKYVELRCDPISGHTALYWYRQSLGQGPEFLIYFQGTGAADDSGLPNDRFFAVRPEGSVSTLKIQRTERGDSAVYLCASSLMPGTVNEQFFGPGTRLTVL.